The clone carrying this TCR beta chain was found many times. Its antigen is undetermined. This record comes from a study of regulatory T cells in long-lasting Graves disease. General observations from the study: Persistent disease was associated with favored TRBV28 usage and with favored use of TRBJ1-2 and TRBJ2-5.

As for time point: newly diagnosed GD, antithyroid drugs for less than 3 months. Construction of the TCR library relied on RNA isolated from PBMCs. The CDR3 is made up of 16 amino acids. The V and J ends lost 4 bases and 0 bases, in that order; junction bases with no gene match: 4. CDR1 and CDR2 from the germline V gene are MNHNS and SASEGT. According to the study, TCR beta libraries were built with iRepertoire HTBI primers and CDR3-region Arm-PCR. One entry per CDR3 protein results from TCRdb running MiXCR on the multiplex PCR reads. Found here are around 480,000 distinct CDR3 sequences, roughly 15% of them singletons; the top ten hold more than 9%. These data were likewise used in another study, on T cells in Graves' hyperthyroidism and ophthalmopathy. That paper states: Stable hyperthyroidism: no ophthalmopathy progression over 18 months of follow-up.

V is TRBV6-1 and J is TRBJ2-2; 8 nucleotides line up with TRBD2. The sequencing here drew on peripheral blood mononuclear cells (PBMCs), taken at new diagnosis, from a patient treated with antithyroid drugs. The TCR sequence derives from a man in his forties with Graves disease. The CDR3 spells CASSGLAGTNTGELFF. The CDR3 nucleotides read TGTGCCAGCAGTGGGCTAGCGGGTACGAACACCGGGGAGCTGTTTTTT.